These T cell receptor beta chains were read from a single sample in a study of brain T cells in children with intractable seizures. Data came from immunoSEQ multiplex PCR; TCRdb stores just in-frame clones and leaves some out. This sample has approximately 330,000 clones, with over 90% found just once. The sample was peripheral blood, taken less than 6 months after surgery. These receptors all stem from a boy younger than two with tuberous sclerosis and intractable seizures. Both conserved end residues are trimmed from each CDR3. The order of the fields is V gene, CDR3 length, J gene, CDR3 protein.

>TRBV21-1|12|TRBJ2-4
ASSVKIAKNIQY
>TRBV7-8|16|TRBJ1-6
ASSGPLVLRDLKGALH
>TRBV30|10|TRBJ1-2
AWSDRGPGYT
>TRBV2|13|TRBJ2-7
ASRTSGHSVGEQY
>TRBV10-3|15|TRBJ2-2
ATRGLAGAGNTGELF
>TRBV9|12|TRBJ2-2
ASNRGKYTGELF
>TRBV19|11|TRBJ2-3
ASSPVPADTQY
>TRBV12-3/TRBV12-4|11|TRBJ1-5
ASSLAGGQPQH
>TRBV5-6|9|TRBJ1-1
ASSWGLAAD
>TRBV7-9|11|TRBJ2-7
ASSFSSGYEQY
>TRBV6-5|12|TRBJ1-1
ASRLSRSRTEAF
>TRBV7-2|12|TRBJ2-1
ASSLAPAPNEQF
>TRBV24-1|12|TRBJ2-5
ATGTGGWWETQY
>TRBV4-2|13|TRBJ2-2
ASSQVDRNTGELF
>TRBV7-9|14|TRBJ2-1
ASRSGGGSSYNEQF
>TRBV7-2|15|TRBJ1-6
ASSFTGLGPSNSPLH
>TRBV6-5|11|TRBJ1-2
ASSLQGTHGYT